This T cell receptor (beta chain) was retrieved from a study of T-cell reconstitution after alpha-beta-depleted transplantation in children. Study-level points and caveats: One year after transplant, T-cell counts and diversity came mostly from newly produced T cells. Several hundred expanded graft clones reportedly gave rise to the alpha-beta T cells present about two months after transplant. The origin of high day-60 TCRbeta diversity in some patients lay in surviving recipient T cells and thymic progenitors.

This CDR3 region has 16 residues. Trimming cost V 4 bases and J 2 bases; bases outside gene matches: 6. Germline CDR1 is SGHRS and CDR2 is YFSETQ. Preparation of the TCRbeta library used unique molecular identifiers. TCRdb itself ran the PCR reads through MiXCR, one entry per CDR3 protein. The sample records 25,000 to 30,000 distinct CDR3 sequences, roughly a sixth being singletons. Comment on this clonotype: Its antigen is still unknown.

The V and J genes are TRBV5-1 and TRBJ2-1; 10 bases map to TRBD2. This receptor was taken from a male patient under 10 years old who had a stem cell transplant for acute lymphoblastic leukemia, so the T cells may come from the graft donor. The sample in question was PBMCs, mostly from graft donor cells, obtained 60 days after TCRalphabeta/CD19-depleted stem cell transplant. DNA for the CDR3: TGCGCCAGCAGCGGGGGAGCGGGGGGGCCCTACAATGAGCAGTTCTTC. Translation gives CASSGGAGGPYNEQFF.